The 27 T cell receptor beta chains presented below share a single source sample, sequenced in a study of human T cells and chemical hapten exposure. Each CDR3 protein is one row after TCRdb ran MiXCR on the RACE reads. This table holds about 39,000 distinct CDR3 sequences, over 9.5% found once. This sample's time point: patch test 3, about 24 weeks after DPC sensitization. This sample's treatment: therapeutic diphenylcyclopropenone sensitization with weekly scalp DPC. Whole blood that had not been fractionated was the source of extracted total RNA. The material sequenced was whole blood, taken in connection with sensitization to the hapten diphenylcyclopropenone (DPC). These receptors came from a woman aged 40 to 50 with alopecia areata. Some clones in this sample may be carry-over from other donors' samples.

Only a few counts were recorded for this clonotype. The chain recombines TRBV20-1 with TRBJ1-2; 8 nucleotides line up with TRBD1. The length of the CDR3 is 13 residues. Per germline, CDR1 DFQATT and CDR2 SNEGSKA (reference sequence). V trimming: 0 bases; J trimming: 10 bases; junction bases outside the gene matches: 7. The CDR3 here is CSARDPAGGVYTF. Written as DNA, the CDR3 is TGCAGTGCTAGAGATCCCGCAGGGGGCGTCTACACCTTC.

This clonotype was counted only a few times. The genes are TRBV29-1 and TRBJ2-2; 7 bases fit TRBD1. The CDR3 contains 11 residues. From germline, CDR1 is SQVTM and CDR2 ANQGSEA. Trimming at V came to 7 bases and at J to 7 bases, leaving 3 bases not matched to a gene. DNA of the CDR3: TGCAGCGGGGGGACAGACGGGGAGCTGTTTTTT. This sequence encodes CSGGTDGELFF.

A note on this clonotype: A single base separates this from a much larger clone, so it may be a read error. The chain joins TRBV5-1 to TRBJ1-2; D ambiguous. Trimming took 0 bases from V and 8 from J, leaving 14 bases between them. Germline CDR1 is SGHRS and CDR2 is YFSETQ. The CDR3 spans 14 residues. CDR3 region: CASSLDEGLGGYTF. The CDR3 DNA reads as TGCGCCAGCAGCTTGGATGAAGGCCTAGGAGGCTACACCTTC. Supplemented by reference TRBV5-1 and TRBJ1-2, the full variable domain reads KAGVTQTPRYLIKTRGQQVTLSCSPISGHRSVSWYQQTPGQGLQFLFEYFSETQRNKGNFPGRFSGRQFSNSRSEMNVSTLELGDSALYLCASSLDEGLGGYTFGSGTRLTVV.

This clonotype was recorded many times. The chain combines TRBV4-1 with TRBJ1-1; D not certain. There are 14 residues in the CDR3. The V gene lost 4 bases and the J gene lost 3 bases, with 12 bases spanning the gap. From germline, CDR1 is MGHRA and CDR2 YSYEKL. DNA of the CDR3: TGCGCCAGCAGCCTCGCTACAGCGGACACTGAAGCTTTCTTT. It codes for CASSLATADTEAFF.

V and J are TRBV20-1 and TRBJ2-7, with 8 positions matching TRBD1. V was clipped by 5 bases and J by 6 bases; unmatched bases: 15. In germline, CDR1 is DFQATT, CDR2 SNEGSKA (reference sequence). The CDR3 consists of 15 residues. CDR3 DNA sequence: TGCAGTGCTGGACCCAGGGGGCTACTCTCGAGCGAGCAGTACTTC. Amino acids: CSAGPRGLLSSEQYF.

This clonotype has ten or more counts. The chain recombines TRBV3-1 with TRBJ2-3, with D possibly TRBD2 on 6 matching bases. Trimming left V 1 base short and J 2 bases short, with 13 bases between. CDR3 length: 16 residues. From germline, CDR1 is LGHDT and CDR2 YNNKEL (reference sequence). CDR3 nucleotides: TGTGCCAGCAGCCAAGTCGGCGGGACGTACACAGATACGCAGTATTTT. Translating it yields CASSQVGGTYTDTQYF.

This clonotype was found a few times. V and J are TRBV28 and TRBJ1-6, with TRBD1 identical over 7 bases. V gave up 6 bases and J gave up 7 bases; unmatched junction bases: 6. CDR3 size: 14 residues. The germline V gene encodes CDR1 MDHEN and CDR2 SYDVKM. The CDR3 sequence: CASSDRDLNSPLHF. Written as DNA, the CDR3 is TGTGCCAGCAGCGACAGGGATTTGAATTCACCCCTCCACTTT.

This clonotype was counted ten times or more. The chain links TRBV18 to TRBJ2-2; the match to TRBD1 covers 7 bases. The length of the CDR3 is 16 residues. Germline V lookup: CDR1 KGHSH, CDR2 LQKENI. V was clipped by 0 bases and J by 5 bases; unmatched bases: 6. The CDR3 loop reads CASSPPTGLGTGELFF. The DNA of the CDR3 is TGTGCCAGCTCACCACCGACAGGGTTGGGGACCGGGGAGCTGTTTTTT.

This clonotype was seen ten or more times. This chain links TRBV5-1 with TRBJ2-5; D is undetermined. V dropped 4 bases and J dropped 5 bases, with 21 bases sitting between them. Germline CDR1 reads SGHRS; CDR2 reads YFSETQ. This CDR3 spans 16 amino acids. CDR3 DNA sequence: TGCGCCAGCAGCCCGGGTCTCAGAACCTCTGTGGAGACCCAGTACTTC. Protein product: CASSPGLRTSVETQYF.

This clonotype was detected many times. The chain employs TRBV30 and TRBJ2-7; TRBD1 matches 7 bases. With V trimmed by 6 bases and J by 4 bases, 6 bases remained unmatched. Germline-derived CDR1 and CDR2 are GTSNPN and SVGIG (reference sequence). CDR3 size: 12 residues. The DNA for the CDR3 is TGTGCCTGTCGGGACAGCTCGTACGAGCAGTACTTC. Residues: CACRDSSYEQYF. The complete variable domain, with remaining parts taken from reference TRBV30 and TRBJ2-7, reads SQTIHQWPATLVQPVGSPLSLECTVEGTSNPNLYWYRQAAGRGLQLLFYSVGIGQISSEVPQNLSASRPQDRQFILSSKKLLLSDSGFYLCACRDSSYEQYFGPGTRLTVT.

This clonotype was seen ten or more times. V usage is TRBV7-6 and J usage is TRBJ2-2; TRBD2 matches at 13 bases. With 3 bases clipped from V and 4 bases from J, the junction kept 2 bases outside the gene matches. The CDR3 runs to 16 residues. Per the germline V gene, CDR1 is SGHVS and CDR2 is FNYEAQ. CDR3 sequence reads: CASSLGTSGITGELFF. CDR3 bases: TGTGCCAGCAGCTTGGGGACTAGCGGGATCACCGGGGAGCTGTTTTTT.

This chain uses TRBV7-6 with TRBJ2-3; no reliable D call. The CDR3 is 14 residues long. The germline V gene has CDR1 SGHVS and CDR2 FNYEAQ. V dropped 8 bases and J dropped 3 bases, with 15 bases sitting between them. The chain's CDR3 is CASATGSGTDTQYF. CDR3 DNA: TGTGCCAGCGCAACGGGTTCGGGTACAGATACGCAGTATTTT.

The chain has TRBV28 and TRBJ1-5; TRBD1 aligns across 7 bases. Germline loops: CDR1 MDHEN, CDR2 SYDVKM. Losses at the gene ends were 9 bases for V and 6 bases for J; bases not matched to a gene: 14. This CDR3 comprises 15 residues. The CDR3 sequence is CASRDREGPRQPQHF. CDR3 DNA: TGTGCCAGTAGAGACAGGGAGGGTCCCCGTCAGCCCCAGCATTTT.

The chain carries TRBV7-9 and TRBJ2-1, with D possibly being TRBD1 (6 bases). Germline loops: CDR1 SEHNR, CDR2 FQNEAQ (reference sequence). This CDR3 contains 16 residues. Between the trimmed V and J ends, which lost 2 bases and 4 bases, there was a span of 15 bases. As DNA, the CDR3 is TGTGCCAGCAGCTTACCCCCGGGACACCTTTACAATGAGCAGTTCTTC. Translating gives CASSLPPGHLYNEQFF.

This clonotype has at least ten counts. This chain connects TRBV28 to TRBJ2-7; D unresolved. The CDR3 totals 16 residues. V was pared by 2 bases and J by 2 bases, with 16 bases between. From germline, CDR1 is MDHEN and CDR2 SYDVKM. The CDR3 sequence: CASSLAYHDLPYEQYF. The CDR3, as DNA: TGTGCCAGCAGTTTAGCCTACCACGACCTCCCCTACGAGCAGTACTTC.

The chain links TRBV29-1 to TRBJ2-3, with D maybe TRBD1 (6 bases). V lost 3 bases, J lost 6 bases, and 13 bases lay in between. Germline V CDR1 and CDR2: SQVTM, ANQGSEA. The CDR3 extends over 13 amino acids. The CDR3 region is CSVDGQGTDTQYF. The CDR3 region has the DNA TGCAGCGTTGATGGGCAGGGGACCGATACGCAGTATTTT.

At least ten counts were recorded for this clonotype. The chain employs TRBV7-2 and TRBJ1-1; D is uncertain. Trimming took 1 base from V and 4 from J, leaving 7 bases between them. The germline V gene encodes CDR1 SGHTA and CDR2 FQGNSA. The CDR3 has 13 residues. The CDR3 is CASSLGGGTEAFF. CDR3 DNA sequence: TGTGCCAGCAGCTTAGGTGGAGGCACTGAAGCTTTCTTT.

This clonotype was seen only a few times. The V gene is TRBV20-1, the J gene TRBJ2-1; D gene uncertain. The V end was cut by 3 bases, the J end by 5 bases, with 5 bases between. Germline V gene sequence: CDR1 DFQATT, CDR2 SNEGSKA (reference sequence). This CDR3 is 11 amino acids long. The DNA of the CDR3 is TGCAGTGCTAGGCTTGACAATGAGCAGTTCTTC. Its protein is CSARLDNEQFF.

This clonotype was observed a handful of times. The chain uses TRBV5-5 and TRBJ2-1, with 10 nucleotides matching TRBD2. J was trimmed by 3 bases and V by 3 bases; bases with no gene match: 3. This CDR3 has 15 amino acids. From germline, CDR1 is SGHKS and CDR2 YYEKEE (reference sequence). The CDR3 region is CASSSRLAGYNEQFF. The CDR3 DNA reads as TGTGCCAGCAGCTCCAGACTAGCGGGCTACAATGAGCAGTTCTTC. Looking up the rest from reference TRBV5-5 and TRBJ2-1 gives the full variable domain: DAGVTQSPTHLIKTRGQQVTLRCSPISGHKSVSWYQQVLGQGPQFIFQYYEKEERGRGNFPDRFSARQFPNYSSELNVNALLLGDSALYLCASSSRLAGYNEQFFGPGTRLTVL.

This clonotype has only a few counts. The rearrangement uses TRBV3-1 and TRBJ1-3; D gene unclear. The CDR3 consists of 15 residues. The germline V gene encodes CDR1 LGHDT and CDR2 YNNKEL (reference sequence). Trimming cost V 0 bases and J 4 bases, with 10 bases left between them. CDR3 in amino acids: CASSQDGGLGNTIYF. The CDR3 DNA follows: TGTGCCAGCAGCCAAGACGGAGGGCTCGGAAACACCATATATTTT.

This clonotype showed up many times. The chain uses TRBV7-9 and TRBJ2-7; tentatively, D is TRBD1 or TRBD2 (5 bases each). This CDR3 comprises 15 residues. V lost 3 bases and J lost 4, with 16 bases in between. Per germline, CDR1 SEHNR and CDR2 FQNEAQ (reference sequence). DNA for the CDR3: TGTGCCAGCAGCTTCGGGGACGGGGAAACTTACGAGCAGTACTTC. This encodes CASSFGDGETYEQYF.

CDR3 in amino acids: CASSYSEFGDTQYF. DNA of the CDR3: TGTGCCAGCAGTTACAGTGAGTTCGGGGATACGCAGTATTTT. The chain uses TRBV6-5 and TRBJ2-3; no clear D gene. The CDR3 totals 14 residues. The V end lost 2 bases, the J end lost 6 bases, and 12 bases lay between the germline ends. Germline V lookup: CDR1 MNHEY, CDR2 SVGAGI.

The chain is built from TRBV28 and TRBJ2-1; 9 bases agree with TRBD2. V lost 4 bases, J lost 3 bases, and 4 bases stayed unmatched. CDR1 is MDHEN, CDR2 SYDVKM, per germline. The CDR3 spans 15 residues. The CDR3 protein is CASSSLAGFYNEQFF. CDR3 coding DNA: TGTGCCAGCAGTTCTCTAGCGGGGTTCTACAATGAGCAGTTCTTC.

The sample holds many counts of this clonotype. CDR3 sequence: CASSWTISTDTQYF. The CDR3 bases are TGTGCCAGCAGTTGGACAATCAGCACAGATACGCAGTATTTT. The rearrangement uses TRBV27 and TRBJ2-3; D may be TRBD1 (5 bases). There are 14 residues in the CDR3. The germline gives CDR1 MNHEY, CDR2 SMNVEV (reference sequence). V was pared by 4 bases and J by 0 bases, with 8 bases between.

At least ten counts were recorded for this clonotype. The chain uses TRBV4-3 and TRBJ2-2; D might be TRBD1 (5 bases). CDR1 is LGHNA, CDR2 YSLEER, per germline. The CDR3 spans 13 residues. The V end was cut by 3 bases, the J end by 5 bases, with 7 bases between. The CDR3 DNA follows: TGCGCCAGCAGCCATCAGGGTACCGGGGAGCTGTTTTTT. This gives the protein CASSHQGTGELFF.

This clonotype was detected a few times. This chain connects TRBV4-2 to TRBJ2-5; no clear D. Germline assignment: CDR1 LGHNA and CDR2 YNFKEQ. This CDR3 comprises 14 residues. The V and J ends lost 1 base and 3 bases respectively, with 9 bases between them. CDR3 loop: CASSQVGAKETQYF. For the CDR3, the DNA is TGTGCCAGCAGCCAAGTAGGAGCTAAAGAGACCCAGTACTTC.

This clonotype was counted ten times or more. The chain is built from TRBV4-1 and TRBJ1-3, with D possibly TRBD1 on 5 matching bases. Trimming shortened V by 0 bases and J by 11 bases, and 14 bases separated the two germline ends. This CDR3 has 14 residues. The germline CDR1 and CDR2 sequences are MGHRA and YSYEKL. The CDR3: CASSQDVTLGAIYF. In DNA form, the CDR3 reads TGCGCCAGCAGCCAAGATGTTACTTTAGGGGCCATATATTTT.